This passage covers 24 T cell receptor beta chains from one sample sequenced in a study of blood T cell repertoires in COVID-19. Data came from immunoSEQ multiplex PCR; TCRdb stores just in-frame clones and leaves some out. The sample holds 150,000 to 170,000 clones, under 90% seen once. What was sequenced was PBMCs or T cells enriched from blood (not recorded which). These receptors were collected from a man aged 45-65 years who had recovered from COVID-19.

The CDR3 nucleotides are TGTGCCAGCAGCCAAGAAGTGAATAGCGGGGGCCGAACCGGGGAGCTGTTTTTT. Protein sequence: CASSQEVNSGGRTGELFF. The gene calls are TRBV3-1 (or the pseudogene TRBV3-2) and TRBJ2-2; 9 bases map to TRBD2. V lost 0 bases and J lost 5; bases outside the gene matches: 10. From germline, CDR1 is LGHDT and CDR2 YNNKEL (reference sequence). CDR3 length: 18 amino acids.

The chain links TRBV12-3 or TRBV12-4 to TRBJ2-3, with D unresolved. The CDR3 spans 12 residues. Trimming removed 3 bases at V and 5 bases at J, with 6 bases between. The CDR3 loop is CASSLNGDTQYF. CDR3 sequence (DNA): TGTGCCAGCAGTTTGAACGGAGATACGCAGTATTTT.

CDR3 amino acids: CASSQGAVSFTEAFF. The CDR3, as DNA: TGTGCCAGCAGCCAGGGAGCAGTGTCCTTCACTGAAGCTTTCTTT. V and J are TRBV3-1 (or the pseudogene TRBV3-2) and TRBJ1-1; D is unclear. Germline V gene data show CDR1 as LGHDT and CDR2 as YNNKEL (reference sequence). CDR3 length equals 15 residues. V lost 3 bases and J lost 4, with 15 bases in between.

This chain joins TRBV6-1 and TRBJ1-6, with D tentatively TRBD1 (5 bases). Germline loops: CDR1 MNHNS, CDR2 SASEGT. The CDR3 loop spans 15 amino acids. Between the trimmed V and J ends, which lost 2 bases and 9 bases, there was a span of 14 bases. CDR3 loop: CASSEQSGQSSPLHF. For the CDR3, the DNA is TGTGCCAGCAGTGAACAGTCAGGGCAGAGTTCACCCCTCCACTTT.

J is TRBJ2-7 and V is TRBV19; 7 nucleotides line up with TRBD1. V lost 5 bases, J lost 10 bases, and 11 bases stayed unmatched. The CDR3 is 13 amino acids. Germline V gene data show CDR1 as LNHDA and CDR2 as SQIVND (reference sequence). CDR3 nucleotides: TGTGCCAGTAGTCCCCCCGGGACAGATAATCAGTACTTC. This gives the protein CASSPPGTDNQYF.

The CDR3 region has the DNA TGTGCCAGTAACGACAGGGGTGGAAGCAATCAGCCCCAGCATTTT. It codes for CASNDRGGSNQPQHF. The chain couples TRBV19 to TRBJ1-5; 8 bases are a match to TRBD1. CDR1 and CDR2 from the germline V gene are LNHDA and SQIVND (reference sequence). CDR3 length: 15 residues. V lost 7 bases and J lost 1; bases outside the gene matches: 6.

J is TRBJ2-1 and V is TRBV2; 11 nucleotides line up with TRBD2. Germline assignment: CDR1 SNHLY and CDR2 FYNNEI. The CDR3 length is 19 residues. V shed 0 bases and J 0 bases; nucleotides not matched to a gene: 7. CDR3 bases: TGTGCCAGCAGTGAAGCTGAGACTAGCGGGGCCTCCTCCTACAATGAGCAGTTCTTC. Translated: CASSEAETSGASSYNEQFF.

The chain recombines TRBV3-1 (or the pseudogene TRBV3-2) with TRBJ1-1; the D is unclear. CDR1 and CDR2 from the germline V gene are LGHDT and YNNKEL (reference sequence). CDR3 size: 14 residues. V lost 4 bases to trimming and J lost 2 bases, with 11 bases between them. The DNA of the CDR3 is TGTGCCAGCAGCCCGTCACAGAAAAACACTGAAGCTTTCTTT. Its translation is CASSPSQKNTEAFF.

This sequence joins TRBV7-6 and TRBJ1-1; 8 bases agree with TRBD1. The CDR3 extends over 15 amino acids. With 5 bases clipped from V and 6 bases from J, the junction kept 11 bases outside the gene matches. Germline V gene sequence: CDR1 SGHVS, CDR2 FNYEAQ. In DNA, the CDR3 is TGTGCCAGCAGCCATGAAGACAGGGGTCTGGCTGAAGCTTTCTTT. Translation gives CASSHEDRGLAEAFF.

The CDR3 bases are TGTGCCAGCAGCGTCCAGGGGCAGATGAACACTGAAGCTTTCTTT. Residues: CASSVQGQMNTEAFF. This chain uses TRBV9 with TRBJ1-1; TRBD1 is a possible D gene (6 bases). This CDR3 comprises 15 residues. Germline assignment: CDR1 SGDLS and CDR2 YYNGEE. Trimming removed 2 bases at V and 0 bases at J, with 11 bases between.

The DNA of the CDR3 is TGCGCCAGCAGCCAAGATCGAGATACGCAGTATTTT. Translated: CASSQDRDTQYF. The gene calls are TRBV4-3 and TRBJ2-3; unclear D gene. Germline V CDR1 and CDR2: LGHNA, YSLEER. Trimming stripped 0 bases from V and 5 bases from J, with 3 bases between. This CDR3 is 12 amino acids long.

In its sample, this clone was seen a few times. This chain links TRBV4-3 with TRBJ1-3; D is perhaps TRBD1 (6 bases). Germline CDR1 is LGHNA and CDR2 is YSLEER. This CDR3 is built from 17 residues. Trimming removed 0 bases from V and 4 bases from J, with 16 bases in between. The CDR3 protein is CASSQEISGTSGNTIYF. The DNA for the CDR3 is TGCGCCAGCAGCCAAGAGATATCGGGGACATCAGGAAACACCATATATTTT.

The count of this clone is one. The chain carries TRBV5-6 and TRBJ1-6; D gene ambiguous. Trimming stripped 1 base from V and 0 bases from J, with 8 bases between. The CDR3 extends over 16 amino acids. The germline V gene encodes CDR1 SGHDT and CDR2 YYEEEE. The CDR3 nucleotides are TGTGCCAGCAGCTTGTATGGGAGCTCCTATAATTCACCCCTCCACTTT. This sequence encodes CASSLYGSSYNSPLHF. The full variable domain, its missing parts supplied by reference TRBV5-6 and TRBJ1-6, is DAGVTQSPTHLIKTRGQQVTLRCSPKSGHDTVSWYQQALGQGPQFIFQYYEEEERQRGNFPDRFSGHQFPNYSSELNVNALLLGDSALYLCASSLYGSSYNSPLHFGNGTRLTVT.

The chain recombines TRBV9 with TRBJ2-3; TRBD2 matches 10 bases. The CDR3 length is 15 residues. CDR1 is SGDLS, CDR2 YYNGEE, per germline. V trimming: 4 bases; J trimming: 3 bases; junction bases outside the gene matches: 5. The CDR3 region is CASSKAGGQTDTQYF. DNA for the CDR3: TGTGCCAGCAGCAAAGCGGGGGGGCAAACAGATACGCAGTATTTT.

This clone has a handful of counts. The J gene is TRBJ1-1, the V gene TRBV7-2, with no clear D. V shed 5 bases and J shed 1 base, with 11 bases lying between them. CDR1 and CDR2 from the germline V gene are SGHTA and FQGNSA. This CDR3 has 14 amino acids. The CDR3 DNA reads as TGTGCCAGCAGCCCCCGGGGAGGGAACACTGAAGCTTTCTTT. Translating it yields CASSPRGGNTEAFF.

The V call is TRBV4-2, the J call TRBJ2-7; TRBD1 might be the D (5 bases). In germline, CDR1 is LGHNA, CDR2 YNFKEQ. V was cut by 0 bases and J by 4 bases, with 10 bases left in between. This CDR3 region has 14 residues. The CDR3, as DNA: TGTGCCAGCAGCCAAGATACAGGACCGTACGAGCAGTACTTC. Its protein product is CASSQDTGPYEQYF.

The V and J genes are TRBV11-3 and TRBJ1-3; D is unclear. This CDR3 spans 16 amino acids. Trimming stripped 4 bases from V and 0 bases from J, with 13 bases between. Looked up from germline, CDR1 is SGHNT and CDR2 is YENEEA. This CDR3 is CASSYYLSNSGNTIYF. CDR3 bases: TGTGCCAGCAGCTACTACCTATCTAACTCTGGAAACACCATATATTTT.

V usage is TRBV4-2 and J usage is TRBJ2-5; 10 nucleotides match TRBD2. This CDR3 is 16 amino acids long. The ends lost 1 base at V and 6 bases at J; junction bases unmatched: 8. The V gene's germline CDR1 is LGHNA and CDR2 YNFKEQ. The CDR3 is CASSQGQGTSAKTQYF. The CDR3 DNA follows: TGTGCCAGCAGCCAAGGTCAGGGGACTAGCGCGAAGACCCAGTACTTC.

The CDR3 region is CASSQDAGNRDGYGYTF. The CDR3 DNA follows: TGCGCCAGCAGCCAAGACGCCGGAAACAGGGACGGCTATGGCTACACCTTC. The chain uses TRBV4-3 and TRBJ1-2; the D gene is possibly TRBD1 (6 bases). The V and J ends lost 0 bases and 4 bases respectively, with 18 bases between them. Germline V lookup: CDR1 LGHNA, CDR2 YSLEER. CDR3 size: 17 residues.

The CDR3 DNA reads TGTGCCAGCTCACCTTACATTTCAGGGGGATCAAACCAAGAGACCCAGTACTTC. The encoded protein is CASSPYISGGSNQETQYF. This rearrangement joins TRBV18 to TRBJ2-5; TRBD1 aligns across 7 bases. Per the germline V gene, CDR1 is KGHSH and CDR2 is LQKENI. After removal of 3 bases from V and 0 bases from J, the junction contained 13 bases not matched to a gene. This CDR3 comprises 18 residues.

The chain has TRBV20-1 and TRBJ1-4, with D maybe TRBD1 (5 bases). There are 15 residues in the CDR3. Germline lookup yields CDR1 DFQATT and CDR2 SNEGSKA (reference sequence). The V end was cut by 3 bases, the J end by 0 bases, with 11 bases between. Written as DNA, the CDR3 is TGCAGTGCTAGTCGGCAGGGAACAACTAATGAAAAACTGTTTTTT. This translates into CSASRQGTTNEKLFF.

The V and J genes are TRBV10-3 and TRBJ2-3; 8 bases agree with TRBD1. Germline CDR1 ENHRY, CDR2 SYGVKD. The CDR3 runs to 17 residues. V was pared by 4 bases and J by 0 bases, with 9 bases of the junction left unmatched. DNA for the CDR3: TGTGCCATCAGTGGTCAATGGACAGGGACTAGCACAGATACGCAGTATTTT. Protein product: CAISGQWTGTSTDTQYF.

This clone was seen only a few times. V is TRBV4-3 and J is TRBJ2-7; the match to TRBD1 covers 8 bases. Germline CDR1 is LGHNA and CDR2 is YSLEER. The V segment lost 1 base and the J segment 6 bases; nucleotides outside the gene matches: 8. This CDR3 comprises 15 residues. The CDR3 region is CASSQAWQGASEQYF. CDR3 nucleotide sequence: TGCGCCAGCAGCCAAGCATGGCAGGGGGCATCCGAGCAGTACTTC.

The chain combines TRBV12-3 or TRBV12-4 with TRBJ1-1; no clear D gene. The CDR3 sequence is 13 residues long. With 5 bases removed from V and 1 base from J, the gap between germline ends came to 8 bases. The CDR3 DNA reads TGTGCCAGCAGTCGGGAAGCGAACACTGAAGCTTTCTTT. It is translated as CASSREANTEAFF.